Each of the 16 T cell receptor beta chains below was sequenced from the same sample in a study of CD8 T cells in ankylosing spondylitis. TCRdb re-derived calls from the 5' RACE reads in MiXCR, one entry per CDR3 protein. Here the sample spans about 320,000 distinct CDR3 sequences, around 10% being singletons. Sequencing was performed on blood, either unsorted or a sorted T cell fraction (not recorded which). All receptors come from a female donor with ankylosing spondylitis or in good health (not recorded which).

The chain combines TRBV7-2 with TRBJ2-7; D might be TRBD2 (5 bases). The CDR3 has 13 amino acids. Trimming shortened V by 1 base and J by 6 bases, and 10 bases separated the two germline ends. Germline V CDR1 and CDR2: SGHTA, FQGNSA. The CDR3 loop is CASSLEVAGEQYF. In nucleotides, the CDR3 is TGTGCCAGCAGCTTAGAAGTGGCGGGCGAGCAGTACTTC.

Ten or more counts support this clonotype. This sequence joins TRBV7-2 and TRBJ2-3; D ambiguous. This CDR3 has 14 amino acids. V shed 2 bases and J shed 6 bases, with 12 bases lying between them. CDR1 and CDR2 (germline): SGHTA, FQGNSA. CDR3 DNA: TGTGCCAGCAGCTTAATGTCCCTCGGGGATACGCAGTATTTT. Its translation: CASSLMSLGDTQYF.

V and J are TRBV27 and TRBJ2-1; 12 bases line up with TRBD2. Losses at the gene ends were 2 bases for V and 5 bases for J; bases not matched to a gene: 10. Germline values: CDR1 MNHEY, CDR2 SMNVEV (reference sequence). The CDR3 length is 18 residues. As DNA, the CDR3 is TGTGCCAGCAGTTTAGGACTAGCGGGATGGGGTGGGGACAATGAGCAGTTCTTC. Protein: CASSLGLAGWGGDNEQFF.

This clonotype was counted only a few times. V usage is TRBV18 and J usage is TRBJ2-5; 10 positions agree with TRBD2. CDR3 size: 17 residues. The junction had 7 bases not matched to a gene; V was cut back by 1 base and J by 2 bases. CDR1 and CDR2 (germline): KGHSH, LQKENI. As DNA, the CDR3 is TGTGCCAGCTCACCACTTCCGGGACTAGCGAGTCAAGAGACCCAGTACTTC. Translated, it gives CASSPLPGLASQETQYF.

This clonotype was counted only a few times. One end of the junction does not line up with germline, which may come from a read error. This chain uses TRBV12-3 or TRBV12-4 with TRBJ2-7, with 7 bases aligning to TRBD1. The CDR3 covers 14 residues. In nucleotides, the CDR3 is TGTGCCAGCACCTCGACAGGGTCCTCCAACGAGCAGTACTTC. This sequence encodes CASTSTGSSNEQYF.

This clonotype occurred many times. The CDR3 DNA sequence: TGCGCCAGCAGCACAGGGACTAGCGGGGGGCCTTACTACAATGAGCAGTTCTTC. As protein: CASSTGTSGGPYYNEQFF. The V call is TRBV5-1, the J call TRBJ2-1; 15 positions match TRBD2. The CDR3 covers 18 residues. Unmatched junction bases numbered 8, after V lost 4 bases and J lost 3 bases. Looked up from germline, CDR1 is SGHRS and CDR2 is YFSETQ.

There are many counts of this clonotype. The J gene is TRBJ2-1, the V gene TRBV27; tentative D call: TRBD1 (6 bases). Germline assignment: CDR1 MNHEY and CDR2 SMNVEV (reference sequence). This CDR3 is 14 amino acids long. Trimming cost V 0 bases and J 9 bases, with 12 bases left between them. CDR3: CASSLSRGWSEQFF. In DNA form, the CDR3 reads TGTGCCAGCAGTTTATCGAGGGGGTGGAGTGAGCAGTTCTTC.

This clonotype has only a few counts. The chain is built from TRBV11-2 and TRBJ2-1; D uncertain. The germline V gene encodes CDR1 SGHAT and CDR2 FQNNGV. Trimming removed 2 bases at V and 3 bases at J, with 2 bases between. The CDR3 spans 12 residues. For the CDR3, the DNA is TGTGCCAGCAGCTTATACTACAATGAGCAGTTCTTC. This sequence encodes CASSLYYNEQFF.

This clonotype came up a few times. CDR3 loop: CASSLPSGGAWISYEQYF. CDR3 bases: TGTGCCAGCAGCTTACCTAGCGGGGGTGCCTGGATCTCCTACGAGCAGTACTTC. The gene calls are TRBV11-1 and TRBJ2-7; 10 positions agree with TRBD2. The germline V gene has CDR1 SGHAT and CDR2 FQDESV (reference sequence). The CDR3 runs to 18 residues. V shed 2 bases, J shed 0 bases, and the junction held 10 bases outside the gene matches.

This clonotype was seen only a few times. The chain links TRBV5-1 to TRBJ2-7, with D possibly TRBD1 on 5 matching bases. Trimming removed 4 bases at V and 1 base at J, with 12 bases between. The CDR3 contains 14 residues. Germline V lookup: CDR1 SGHRS, CDR2 YFSETQ. CDR3 sequence reads: CASSPGHGSYEQYF. In DNA form, the CDR3 reads TGCGCCAGCAGCCCCGGACACGGGTCCTACGAGCAGTACTTC.

At least ten counts were recorded for this clonotype. The chain has TRBV29-1 and TRBJ1-2, with D hard to call. V dropped 7 bases and J dropped 4 bases, with 16 bases sitting between them. CDR3 size: 13 residues. CDR1 and CDR2 from the germline V gene are SQVTM and ANQGSEA. This chain's CDR3 is CSAARGVGYGYTF. The CDR3 nucleotides are TGCAGCGCAGCGCGGGGTGTGGGCTATGGCTACACCTTC.

This clonotype was counted between two and nine times. The chain uses TRBV19 and TRBJ1-4; possible D gene TRBD1, 6 bases. V was shortened by 7 bases and J by 5 bases, with 23 bases between the two germline ends. This CDR3 contains 17 residues. Germline-derived CDR1 and CDR2 are LNHDA and SQIVND (reference sequence). CDR3 protein: CASKPFAAGTRNEKLFF. CDR3 nucleotide sequence: TGTGCCAGTAAGCCATTTGCCGCCGGGACAAGAAATGAAAAACTGTTTTTT.

This clonotype was picked up many times. The chain joins TRBV5-1 to TRBJ2-3, with a tentative D call TRBD1 (5 bases). The germline V gene has CDR1 SGHRS and CDR2 YFSETQ. The CDR3 spans 14 residues. Trimming took off 4 bases at V and 3 bases at J, with 12 bases between the two ends. CDR3 coding DNA: TGCGCCAGCAGCCCAGGCAGGGTAACAGATACGCAGTATTTT. The encoded protein is CASSPGRVTDTQYF. The full variable domain, with the rest looked up from reference TRBV5-1 and TRBJ2-3, is KAGVTQTPRYLIKTRGQQVTLSCSPISGHRSVSWYQQTPGQGLQFLFEYFSETQRNKGNFPGRFSGRQFSNSRSEMNVSTLELGDSALYLCASSPGRVTDTQYFGPGTRLTVL.

This clonotype occurred once. A read error may be the cause here, since a much bigger clone is one base away. This chain connects TRBV7-3 to TRBJ2-3, with 10 positions matching TRBD2. The CDR3 loop spans 15 amino acids. The V and J ends lost 5 bases and 3 bases, in that order; junction bases with no gene match: 5. Germline CDR1 and CDR2: SGHTA and FQGTGA. CDR3 nucleotides: TGTGCCAGCAGCCAACCAGCGGGGGGGACAGATACGCAGTATTTT. It is translated as CASSQPAGGTDTQYF.

This clonotype was counted many times. This chain uses TRBV12-3 or TRBV12-4 with TRBJ1-5; D is undetermined. There are 12 residues in the CDR3. V dropped 2 bases and J dropped 7 bases, with 6 bases sitting between them. The chain's CDR3 is CASSLTGQPQHF. The CDR3 DNA follows: TGTGCCAGCAGTTTAACCGGCCAGCCCCAGCATTTT.

The CDR3, as DNA: TGCAGTGCTAGAGATAAGTGGGGGGGAAATGAGCAGTTCTTC. It yields the protein CSARDKWGGNEQFF. J is TRBJ2-1 and V is TRBV20-1; TRBD2 aligns across 7 bases. Germline loops: CDR1 DFQATT, CDR2 SNEGSKA (reference sequence). The CDR3 length is 14 residues. Losses at the gene ends were 0 bases for V and 7 bases for J; bases not matched to a gene: 6.